This T cell receptor (beta chain) was identified during a study of cytomegalovirus exposure and HLA in healthy donors. Across the whole study: Sequencing of roughly 180 million T cells in an earlier analysis found more than 100 million unique TCR beta sequences. Unique TCRs numbering around 85 million, obtained from HLA-typed donors, made up an early data release.

The V gene lost 1 base and the J gene lost 7 bases, with 20 bases spanning the gap. The CDR3 totals 17 residues. Germline loops: CDR1 SGHAT, CDR2 FQNNGV. With respect to this clone: Its specificity is not known.

PCR used 60 Vbeta primers and 13 Jbeta primers. The assay was immunoSEQ multiplex PCR, and TCRdb's table has in-frame clones only and misses some. The sample yields roughly 190,000 clones, around 82% seen once. General study points: Diagnosis of cytomegalovirus status made by the classifier reportedly showed high specificity and sensitivity. When the data were analyzed later, several of the most significant clusters appeared to be linked to common viral pathogens.

The clonotype was recovered from a woman aged 25 to 39 in good health and CMV-seropositive. Sequencing was performed on PBMCs. This chain uses TRBV11-2 with TRBJ2-1; maybe TRBD2 (7 bases). CDR3 loop: CASSLVRGGAAGNEQFF. The CDR3 DNA follows: TGTGCCAGCAGCTTAGTAAGGGGGGGCGCGGCGGGAAATGAGCAGTTCTTC.